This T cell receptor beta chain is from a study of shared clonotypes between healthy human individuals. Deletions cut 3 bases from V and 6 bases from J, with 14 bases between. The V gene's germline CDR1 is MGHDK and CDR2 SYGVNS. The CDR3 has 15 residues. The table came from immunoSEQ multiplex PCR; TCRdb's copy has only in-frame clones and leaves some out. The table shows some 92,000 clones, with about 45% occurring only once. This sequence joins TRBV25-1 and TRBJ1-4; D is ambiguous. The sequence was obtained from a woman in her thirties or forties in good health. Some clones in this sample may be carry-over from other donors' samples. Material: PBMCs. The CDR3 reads CASSDPQVFDEKLFF. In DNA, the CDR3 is TGTGCCAGCAGTGACCCTCAGGTGTTCGATGAAAAACTGTTTTTT.